These T cell receptor beta chains were read from a single sample in a study of blood T cell repertoires in COVID-19. Data came from immunoSEQ multiplex PCR; TCRdb stores just in-frame clones and leaves some out. The sample holds 95,000 to 150,000 clones; approximately 85% are singletons and the top ten take approximately 17%. Sequences were obtained from peripheral blood. Receptor source: a young man with COVID-19, enrolled during active disease. The conserved cysteine and the conserved F or W are not part of the CDR3 here. The order of the fields is clone size, V gene, J gene, CDR3 protein. Size values are once, few and many counts, or a class for expanded clones, and some rows have none.

once	TRBV12-5	TRBJ2-5	ASGPRQERETQY
NA	TRBV11-2	TRBJ2-5	ASSLGDRGLGGETQY
few	TRBV6-5	TRBJ2-4	ASSYGVRVVNIQY
NA	TRBV18	TRBJ1-1	ASSKGDRGNTEAF
NA	TRBV27	TRBJ2-1	ASSFDRGGVNEQF
NA	TRBV5-1	TRBJ1-2	ASSLESSFGVGVSNYGYT
NA	TRBV28	TRBJ2-7	ASSLSATYEQY
NA	TRBV4-3	TRBJ1-2	ASSQDFRTGLYGYT
NA	TRBV7-9	TRBJ2-1	ASSSALAASYNEQF
NA	TRBV2	TRBJ2-7	ASTGTGGDEQY
NA	TRBV7-6	TRBJ2-2	ASSLEERGNTGELF
NA	TRBV7-9	TRBJ2-3	ASSTGIGTDTQY
NA	TRBV29-1	TRBJ1-2	SVEWVTGGRGYT
once	TRBV29-1	TRBJ2-7	SVVFTGYSSYEQY
NA	TRBV28	TRBJ1-5	ASSSTGTGGNQPQH
NA	TRBV19	TRBJ2-2	ASRGPNTGELF
once	TRBV21-1	TRBJ2-4	ASSKVGRLAKNIQY
NA	TRBV19	TRBJ1-1	ASKTRTDMNTEAF
once	TRBV6-1	TRBJ1-2	ASSEGVLIYGYT
once	TRBV7-2	TRBJ1-2	ASSRGGTNYGYT
few	TRBV11-3	TRBJ2-7	ASSLDSPGTGLSYEQY
NA	TRBV3-1/TRBV3-2	TRBJ2-3	ASSHGLFTDTQY
NA	TRBV10-3	TRBJ2-2	AIERREGLSGELF
NA	TRBV21-1	TRBJ1-1	ASSGQGAGTEAF
NA	TRBV28	TRBJ1-5	ASSPTGRSNQPQH
NA	TRBV7-9	TRBJ1-2	ASTLGEGAGGYT
NA	TRBV19	TRBJ2-3	ASSIGGTGEDTQY
NA	TRBV10-2	TRBJ2-3	ASRDGHLSTDTQY
NA	TRBV10-2	TRBJ2-2	ASNSGSATGELF
NA	TRBV9	TRBJ2-3	ASSLQPSGGAVDTQY
NA	TRBV5-6	TRBJ2-5	ASSLGTGGAKETQY
few	TRBV19	TRBJ2-5	ASSSGRYQETQY
NA	TRBV5-1	TRBJ1-1	ASSPFTHTEAF
NA	TRBV28	TRBJ1-1	ASSLRGQGGIIEAF
NA	TRBV7-2	TRBJ2-1	ASSLALPDEQF
many	TRBV2	TRBJ1-4	ASSGTGGNEKLF
few	TRBV7-9	TRBJ1-1	ASSFSGKGRRNTEAF
NA	TRBV5-1	TRBJ2-2	ASSLNSGRSNTGELF
NA	TRBV10-2	TRBJ2-2	ASTGGPYTGELF
NA	TRBV24-1	TRBJ2-2	ATRGQGGTGELF
NA	TRBV28	TRBJ2-7	ASRRGRLGFGGYEQY
few	TRBV6-6	TRBJ1-3	ASSFGTGRENTIY
NA	TRBV11-1	TRBJ1-6	ASSLNRGDSPLH
few	TRBV5-8	TRBJ2-7	ASSKQGAGSYEQY
NA	TRBV18	TRBJ2-7	ASRAAGPPYEQY
NA	TRBV11-2	TRBJ1-2	ASSLDRGYGYT
NA	TRBV11-2	TRBJ1-1	ASSLWTGNTEAF
NA	TRBV6-2/TRBV6-3	TRBJ1-2	ASSYGGNYGYT
NA	TRBV11-3	TRBJ2-2	ASSSFVGELF
NA	TRBV30	TRBJ1-5	AWSAQDRTNQPQH
NA	TRBV2	TRBJ2-5	AIRQGAFQETQY